This T cell receptor beta chain originates from a study of control samples from healthy donors and cancer patients (dated by TCRdb to about 2020). As regards this clone: No antigen is known for it. There are no base qualities to consult, and no much larger clone falls within one base.

The germline V gene supplies CDR1 MNHEY and CDR2 SVGAGI. The junction carries 18 bases between V and J, which are trimmed by 6 bases and 7 bases respectively. The CDR3, from cysteine to phenylalanine, totals 14 residues. The retained sequence is limited to the CDR3, 42 bases, with the frame set at the first base. The library was prepared using the immunoSEQ multiplex PCR assay. The source is immuneACCESS, and TCRdb retained only in-frame sequences with V and J called. Part of the clones is not carried over; for the studies checked, unresolved V genes explain less than half of this, and the remainder is unexplained. For this sample there are about 190,000 clones; about 91% appear just once. In total, the top ten clones hold approximately 2% of the sample.

The V and J segments used are TRBV6-5 and TRBJ1-2; the D gene remains uncertain. This TCR was sampled from a man under 40 in good health. The sequenced sample was blood. The sequence in DNA is TGTGCCAGCAGACGACGGACCCTCGGGGTTGGCTACACCTTC. Translated, it reads CASRRRTLGVGYTF.